The 11 T cell receptor beta chains given below trace back to one sample, sequenced in a study of blood T cell repertoires in COVID-19. Repertoires were generated with immunoSEQ multiplex PCR, while TCRdb's copy carries only in-frame clones and drops some. This sample has roughly 190,000 clones, with about 85% found just once. The sample taken for sequencing was peripheral blood. The receptors shown here come from a man aged 60-69 years with active or convalescent COVID-19.

The chain has TRBV5-1 and TRBJ2-5, with a tentative D call TRBD1 (6 bases). Per germline, CDR1 SGHRS and CDR2 YFSETQ. V dropped 4 bases and J dropped 4 bases, with 14 bases sitting between them. The CDR3 consists of 14 residues. The CDR3 protein is CASSLGAGRETQYF. DNA for the CDR3: TGCGCCAGCAGCCTGGGGGCGGGTAGAGAGACCCAGTACTTC.

V gene TRBV6-5 combines with J gene TRBJ2-7, with D hard to call. The CDR3 sequence is 15 residues long. Germline CDR1 MNHEY, CDR2 SVGAGI. V was clipped by 4 bases and J by 1 base, with 14 bases between them. CDR3 residues: CASSSSKPGSYEQYF. CDR3 DNA sequence: TGTGCCAGCAGTTCCTCTAAACCCGGGTCCTACGAGCAGTACTTC.

The V and J genes are TRBV18 and TRBJ2-1; 8 bases match TRBD1. V trimming: 3 bases; J trimming: 7 bases; junction bases outside the gene matches: 20. CDR1 and CDR2 (germline): KGHSH, LQKENI. The CDR3 length is 19 residues. This CDR3 reads CASSPIIRTGKGIINEQFF. The CDR3 region has the DNA TGTGCCAGCTCACCGATAATACGGACAGGGAAAGGTATTATTAATGAGCAGTTCTTC. Using reference TRBV18 and TRBJ2-1 for the parts outside the CDR3, the full variable domain is NAGVMQNPRHLVRRRGQEARLRCSPMKGHSHVYWYRQLPEEGLKFMVYLQKENIIDESGMPKERFSAEFPKEGPSILRIQQVVRGDSAAYFCASSPIIRTGKGIINEQFFGPGTRLTVL.

CDR3 DNA sequence: TGTGCCAGCAGTGAAACGGGGGTTTCACCCCTCCACTTT. It specifies CASSETGVSPLHF. The rearrangement links TRBV6-1 to TRBJ1-6; a possible D gene is TRBD1 (5 bases). The CDR3 loop spans 13 amino acids. V was cut by 2 bases and J by 9 bases, with 8 bases left in between. The germline V gene encodes CDR1 MNHNS and CDR2 SASEGT.

As regards this clone: The sample has other DNA sequences that encode this CDR3 too. The rearrangement links TRBV2 to TRBJ1-5; D is undetermined. This CDR3 comprises 13 residues. The germline CDR1 and CDR2 sequences are SNHLY and FYNNEI. The V and J ends lost 6 bases and 0 bases respectively, with 6 bases between them. The CDR3 spells CASSVNSNQPQHF. In DNA form, the CDR3 reads TGTGCCAGCAGCGTTAATAGCAATCAGCCCCAGCATTTT.

V is TRBV5-1 and J is TRBJ2-5; 10 bases map to TRBD1. This CDR3 spans 16 amino acids. In germline, CDR1 is SGHRS, CDR2 YFSETQ. The J segment lost 5 bases and the V segment lost 4 bases, leaving 11 bases of the junction unmatched. The CDR3 coding sequence is TGCGCCAGCAGCCTCTCCGGGACAGGGGAGGTGGAGACCCAGTACTTC. It translates to CASSLSGTGEVETQYF.

This clone was seen only a few times. The chain couples TRBV5-1 to TRBJ2-7; 10 bases fit TRBD1. V shed 1 base and J 5 bases; nucleotides not matched to a gene: 6. CDR3 length equals 15 residues. Germline V lookup: CDR1 SGHRS, CDR2 YFSETQ. CDR3 loop: CASSLIGTGANEQYF. In DNA form, the CDR3 reads TGCGCCAGCAGCTTGATCGGGACAGGGGCCAACGAGCAGTACTTC.

This chain uses TRBV5-1 with TRBJ1-1, with TRBD1 matching 8 bases. The germline gives CDR1 SGHRS, CDR2 YFSETQ. Trimming removed 4 bases from V and 11 bases from J; junction bases left unmatched: 7. The CDR3 covers 12 residues. The CDR3 loop is CASSDPGQVAFF. The DNA for the CDR3 is TGCGCCAGCAGCGATCCGGGACAGGTTGCTTTCTTT.

CDR3 coding DNA: TGCGCCAGCAGCTTCGGGGAACTCTATGGCTACACCTTC. Amino acid sequence: CASSFGELYGYTF. The rearrangement joins TRBV5-1 to TRBJ1-2; D is unresolved. Trimming removed 2 bases from V and 4 bases from J, with 9 bases in between. The CDR3 length is 13 residues. Per the germline V gene, CDR1 is SGHRS and CDR2 is YFSETQ.

The chain links TRBV15 to TRBJ2-5; perhaps TRBD1 as D (5 bases). From germline, CDR1 is LNHNV and CDR2 YYDKDF (reference sequence). The CDR3 runs to 12 residues. Trimming took 0 bases from V and 10 from J, leaving 9 bases between them. CDR3 residues: CATSRDRDYQYF. The CDR3 nucleotides are TGTGCCACCAGCAGAGACAGGGATTACCAGTACTTC.

The rearrangement uses TRBV6-5 and TRBJ2-5, with 7 bases matching TRBD2. The V gene end was trimmed by 0 bases and the J gene end by 3 bases; junction bases not matched to a gene: 7. This CDR3 spans 16 amino acids. Germline assignment: CDR1 MNHEY and CDR2 SVGAGI. The CDR3 bases are TGTGCCAGCAGTTACTCGGGGGGGGGAATGGAAGAGACCCAGTACTTC. It yields the protein CASSYSGGGMEETQYF.